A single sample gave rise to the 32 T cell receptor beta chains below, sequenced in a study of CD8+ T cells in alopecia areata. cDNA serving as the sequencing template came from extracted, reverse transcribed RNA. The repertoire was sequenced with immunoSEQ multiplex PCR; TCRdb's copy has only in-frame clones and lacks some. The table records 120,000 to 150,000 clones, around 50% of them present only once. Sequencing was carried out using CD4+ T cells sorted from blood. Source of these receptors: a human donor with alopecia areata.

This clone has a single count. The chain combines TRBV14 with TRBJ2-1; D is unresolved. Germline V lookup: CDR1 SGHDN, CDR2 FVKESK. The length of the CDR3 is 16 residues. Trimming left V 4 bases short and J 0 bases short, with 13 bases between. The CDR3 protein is CASSPFATSSYNEQFF. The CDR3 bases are TGTGCCAGCAGCCCTTTCGCGACCAGCTCCTACAATGAGCAGTTCTTC.

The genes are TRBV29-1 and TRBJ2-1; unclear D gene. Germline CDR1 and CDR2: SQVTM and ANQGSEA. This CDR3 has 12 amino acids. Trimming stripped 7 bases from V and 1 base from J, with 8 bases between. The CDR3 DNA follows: TGCAGCGCGCTGGGTTCCTACAATGAGCAGTTCTTC. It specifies CSALGSYNEQFF.

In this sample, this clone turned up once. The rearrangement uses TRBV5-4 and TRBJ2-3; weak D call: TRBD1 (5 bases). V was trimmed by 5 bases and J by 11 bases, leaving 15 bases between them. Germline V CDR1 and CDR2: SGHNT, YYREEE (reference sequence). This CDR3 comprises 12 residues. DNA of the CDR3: TGTGCCAGCAGTCAGGGTAGCTATGTGCAGTATTTT. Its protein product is CASSQGSYVQYF.

The CDR3 sequence is CAWSNWGATEAFF. The CDR3, as DNA: TGTGCCTGGAGTAATTGGGGGGCCACTGAAGCTTTCTTT. The genes are TRBV30 and TRBJ1-1; weak D call: TRBD1 (6 bases). The CDR3 has 13 residues. The V end was cut by 2 bases, the J end by 4 bases, with 11 bases between. In germline, CDR1 is GTSNPN, CDR2 SVGIG (reference sequence).

CDR3 DNA: TGCAGCGGCGGGGGGGCGAATGGCTACACCTTC. This translates into CSGGGANGYTF. The chain links TRBV29-1 to TRBJ1-2, with TRBD1 as a possible D gene (6 bases). Germline lookup yields CDR1 SQVTM and CDR2 ANQGSEA. The CDR3 is made up of 11 amino acids. The V and J ends lost 7 bases and 6 bases respectively, with 12 bases between them.

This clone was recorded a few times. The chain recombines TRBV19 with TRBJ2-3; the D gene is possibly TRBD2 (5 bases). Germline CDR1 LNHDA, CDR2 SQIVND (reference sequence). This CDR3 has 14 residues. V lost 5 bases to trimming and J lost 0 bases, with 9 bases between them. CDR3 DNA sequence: TGTGCCAGTAGTCGGACTGCTAGCACAGATACGCAGTATTTT. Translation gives CASSRTASTDTQYF.

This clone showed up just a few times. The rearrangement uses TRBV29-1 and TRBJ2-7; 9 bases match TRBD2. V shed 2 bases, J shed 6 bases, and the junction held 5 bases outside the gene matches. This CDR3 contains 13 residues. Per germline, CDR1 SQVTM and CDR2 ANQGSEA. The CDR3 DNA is TGCAGCGTTGAAAAAATAGCGGGAGCCGAGCAGTACTTC. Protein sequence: CSVEKIAGAEQYF.

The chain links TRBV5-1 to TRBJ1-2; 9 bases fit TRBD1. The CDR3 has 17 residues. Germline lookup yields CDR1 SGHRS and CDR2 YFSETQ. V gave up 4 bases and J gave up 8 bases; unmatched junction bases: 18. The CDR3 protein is CASSPGVSGQGLGGYTF. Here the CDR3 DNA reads TGCGCCAGCAGCCCCGGGGTTTCGGGACAGGGATTGGGAGGCTACACCTTC.

The CDR3 is CASSQSRTRNTEAFF. The CDR3 region has the DNA TGCGCCAGCAGTCAATCGCGGACGAGGAACACTGAAGCTTTCTTT. The genes are TRBV23-1 and TRBJ1-1; D remains unclear. TRBV23-1 is recorded as an ORF, its role being uncertain. The CDR3 spans 15 residues. V lost 0 bases to trimming and J lost 1 base, with 9 bases between them.

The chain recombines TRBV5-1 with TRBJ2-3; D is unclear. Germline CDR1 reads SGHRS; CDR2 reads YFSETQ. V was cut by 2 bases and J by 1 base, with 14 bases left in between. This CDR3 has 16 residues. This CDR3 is CASSFDPPIGTDTQYF. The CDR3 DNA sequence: TGCGCCAGCAGCTTCGACCCTCCTATAGGCACAGATACGCAGTATTTT.

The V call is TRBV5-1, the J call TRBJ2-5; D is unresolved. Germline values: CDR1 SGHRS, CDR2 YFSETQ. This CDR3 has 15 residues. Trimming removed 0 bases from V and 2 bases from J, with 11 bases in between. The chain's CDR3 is CASSLGLQQQETQYF. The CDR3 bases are TGCGCCAGCAGCTTGGGTTTGCAGCAACAAGAGACCCAGTACTTC.

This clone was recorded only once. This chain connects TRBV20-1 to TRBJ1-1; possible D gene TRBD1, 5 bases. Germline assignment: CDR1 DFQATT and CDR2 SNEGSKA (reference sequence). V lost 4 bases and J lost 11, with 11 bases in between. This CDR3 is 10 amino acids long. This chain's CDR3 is CSAIRDGAFF. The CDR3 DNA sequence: TGCAGTGCTATTCGGGACGGGGCTTTCTTT.

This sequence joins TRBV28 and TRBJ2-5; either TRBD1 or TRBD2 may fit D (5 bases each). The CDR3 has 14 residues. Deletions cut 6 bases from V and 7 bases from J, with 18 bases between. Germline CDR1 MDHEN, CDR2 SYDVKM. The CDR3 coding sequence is TGTGCCAGCAGCTCCGGGACCGAGCCTCGGACCCAGTACTTC. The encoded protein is CASSSGTEPRTQYF.

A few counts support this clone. The CDR3 sequence is CASSLNTDTQYF. CDR3 sequence (DNA): TGTGCCAGCAGCCTCAACACAGATACGCAGTATTTT. The chain joins TRBV14 to TRBJ2-3; no firm D call. CDR3 length: 12 amino acids. Germline V gives CDR1 SGHDN, CDR2 FVKESK. V lost 4 bases to trimming and J lost 2 bases, with 4 bases between them.

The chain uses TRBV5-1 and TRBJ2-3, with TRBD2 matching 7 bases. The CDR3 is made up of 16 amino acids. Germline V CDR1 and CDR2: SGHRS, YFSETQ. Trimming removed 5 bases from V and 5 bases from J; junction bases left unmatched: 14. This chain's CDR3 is CASRPPLAEGGDTQYF. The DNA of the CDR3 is TGCGCCAGCAGACCCCCTCTAGCGGAAGGCGGAGATACGCAGTATTTT.

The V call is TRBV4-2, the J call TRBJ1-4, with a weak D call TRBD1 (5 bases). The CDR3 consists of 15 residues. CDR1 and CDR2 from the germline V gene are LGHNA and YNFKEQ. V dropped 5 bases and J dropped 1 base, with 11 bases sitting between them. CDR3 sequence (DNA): TGTGCCAGCAGCAAACGGGGGTTAACTAATGAAAAACTGTTTTTT. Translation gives CASSKRGLTNEKLFF.

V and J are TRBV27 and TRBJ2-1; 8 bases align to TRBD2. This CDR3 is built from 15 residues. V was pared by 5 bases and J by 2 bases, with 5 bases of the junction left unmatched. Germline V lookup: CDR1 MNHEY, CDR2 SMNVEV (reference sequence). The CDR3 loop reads CASSEGSGTYNEQFF. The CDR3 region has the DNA TGTGCCAGCAGTGAGGGTAGCGGGACCTACAATGAGCAGTTCTTC.

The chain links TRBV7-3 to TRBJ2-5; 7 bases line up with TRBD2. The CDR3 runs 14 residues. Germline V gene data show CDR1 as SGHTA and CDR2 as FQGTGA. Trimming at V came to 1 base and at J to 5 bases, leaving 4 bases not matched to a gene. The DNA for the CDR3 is TGTGCCAGCAGCTTAAGTGTTAGCGGGGAGACCCAGTACTTC. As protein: CASSLSVSGETQYF.

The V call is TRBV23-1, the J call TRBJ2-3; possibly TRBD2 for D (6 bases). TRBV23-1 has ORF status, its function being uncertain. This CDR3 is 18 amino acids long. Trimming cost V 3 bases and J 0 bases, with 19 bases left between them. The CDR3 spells CASSHPKGLSPSTDTQYF. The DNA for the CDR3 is TGCGCCAGCAGTCACCCAAAGGGACTCTCCCCCAGCACAGATACGCAGTATTTT.

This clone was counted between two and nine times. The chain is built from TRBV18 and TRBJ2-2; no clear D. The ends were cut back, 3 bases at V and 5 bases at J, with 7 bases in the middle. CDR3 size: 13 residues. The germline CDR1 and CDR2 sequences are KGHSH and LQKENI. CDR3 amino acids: CASSPSGTGELFF. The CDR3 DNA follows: TGTGCCAGCTCACCGAGTGGTACCGGGGAGCTGTTTTTT.

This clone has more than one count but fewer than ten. The CDR3 sequence: CASSYSLDPGTQYF. CDR3 bases: TGTGCCAGCAGTTACTCGCTAGATCCTGGGACCCAGTACTTC. The V and J genes are TRBV6-5 and TRBJ2-5, with D uncertain. Trimming pared 0 bases from V and 7 bases from J, leaving 12 bases between. The CDR3 has 14 amino acids. Per germline, CDR1 MNHEY and CDR2 SVGAGI.

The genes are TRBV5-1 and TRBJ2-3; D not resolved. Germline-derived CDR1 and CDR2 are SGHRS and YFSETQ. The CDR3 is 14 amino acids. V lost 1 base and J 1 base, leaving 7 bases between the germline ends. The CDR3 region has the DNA TGCGCCAGCAGCTTGACCCACCGCACAGATACGCAGTATTTT. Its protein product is CASSLTHRTDTQYF.

Here the CDR3 DNA reads TGTGCCAGCAGCTTAGATCTTTTTCGCTCCGAGCAGTACTTC. This translates into CASSLDLFRSEQYF. The chain combines TRBV11-2 with TRBJ2-7; D is uncertain. V shed 0 bases and J shed 6 bases, with 12 bases lying between them. Germline CDR1 is SGHAT and CDR2 is FQNNGV. The CDR3 is 14 residues long.

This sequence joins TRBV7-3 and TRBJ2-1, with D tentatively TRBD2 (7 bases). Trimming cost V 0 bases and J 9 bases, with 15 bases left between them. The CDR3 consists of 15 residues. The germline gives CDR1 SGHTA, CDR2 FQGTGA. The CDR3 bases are TGTGCCAGCAGCTTAACCCTGGGGGGGGCGAGTGAGCAGTTCTTC. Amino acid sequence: CASSLTLGGASEQFF.

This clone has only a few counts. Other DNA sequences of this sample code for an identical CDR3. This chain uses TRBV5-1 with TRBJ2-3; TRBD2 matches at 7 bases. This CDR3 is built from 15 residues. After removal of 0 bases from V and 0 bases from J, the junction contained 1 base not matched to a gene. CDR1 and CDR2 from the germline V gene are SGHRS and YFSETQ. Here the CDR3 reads CASSLGSGSTDTQYF. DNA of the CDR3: TGCGCCAGCAGCTTGGGTAGCGGGAGCACAGATACGCAGTATTTT.

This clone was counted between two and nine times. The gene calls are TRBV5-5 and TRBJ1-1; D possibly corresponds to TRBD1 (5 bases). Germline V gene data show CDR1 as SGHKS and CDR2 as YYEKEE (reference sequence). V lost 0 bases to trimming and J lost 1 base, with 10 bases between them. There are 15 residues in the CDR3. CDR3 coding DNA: TGTGCCAGCAGCTTGGCCAATGGGGGGAACACTGAAGCTTTCTTT. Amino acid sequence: CASSLANGGNTEAFF.

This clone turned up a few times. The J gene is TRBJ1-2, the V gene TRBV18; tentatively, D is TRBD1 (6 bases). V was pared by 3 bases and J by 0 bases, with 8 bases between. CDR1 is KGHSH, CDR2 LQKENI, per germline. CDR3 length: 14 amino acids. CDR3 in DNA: TGTGCCAGCTCACCGGGGACATCTAACTATGGCTACACCTTC. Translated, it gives CASSPGTSNYGYTF.

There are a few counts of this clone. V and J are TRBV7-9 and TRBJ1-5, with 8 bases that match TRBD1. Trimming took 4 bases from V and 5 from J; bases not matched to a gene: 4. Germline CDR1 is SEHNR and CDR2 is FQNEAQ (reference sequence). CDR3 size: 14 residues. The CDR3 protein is CASSSDRAHQPQHF. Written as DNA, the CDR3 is TGTGCCAGCAGCTCGGACAGGGCCCATCAGCCCCAGCATTTT. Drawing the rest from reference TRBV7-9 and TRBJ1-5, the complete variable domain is DTGVSQNPRHKITKRGQNVTFRCDPISEHNRLYWYRQTLGQGPEFLTYFQNEAQLEKSRLLSDRFSAERPKGSFSTLEIQRTEQGDSAMYLCASSSDRAHQPQHFGDGTRLSIL.

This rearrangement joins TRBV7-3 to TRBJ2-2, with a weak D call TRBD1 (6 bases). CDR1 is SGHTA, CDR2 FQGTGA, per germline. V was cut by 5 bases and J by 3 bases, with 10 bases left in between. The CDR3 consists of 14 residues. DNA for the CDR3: TGTGCCAGCAGCAAGGACAGAGACACCGGGGAGCTGTTTTTT. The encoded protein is CASSKDRDTGELFF.

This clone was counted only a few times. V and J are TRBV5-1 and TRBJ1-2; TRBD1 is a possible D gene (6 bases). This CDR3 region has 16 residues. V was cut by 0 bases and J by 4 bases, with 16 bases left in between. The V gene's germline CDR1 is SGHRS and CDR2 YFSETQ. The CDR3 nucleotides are TGCGCCAGCAGCTTGGGGAACAGGGTCCTTACCTATGGCTACACCTTC. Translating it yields CASSLGNRVLTYGYTF.

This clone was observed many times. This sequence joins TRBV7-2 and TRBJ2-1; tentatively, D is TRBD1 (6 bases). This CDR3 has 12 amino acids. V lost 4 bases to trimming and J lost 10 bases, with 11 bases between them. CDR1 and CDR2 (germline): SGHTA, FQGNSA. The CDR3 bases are TGTGCCAGCAGCTACAGTAGGGGGGAGCAGTTCTTC. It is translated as CASSYSRGEQFF.

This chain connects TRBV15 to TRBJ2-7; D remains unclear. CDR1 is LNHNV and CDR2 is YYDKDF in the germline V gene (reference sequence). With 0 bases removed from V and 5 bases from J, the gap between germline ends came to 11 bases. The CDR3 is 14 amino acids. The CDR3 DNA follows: TGTGCCACCAGCAGAGACCCCAGCCCGGACGAGCAGTACTTC. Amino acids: CATSRDPSPDEQYF.